This TCR beta chain was profiled in a study of tumor and adjacent non-tumor tissue in lung cancer (dated by TCRdb to the late 2010s). Notes on the research overall: Of the cohort, over 9 patients had adenocarcinoma, 2 had squamous cell carcinoma and 1 had small cell lung cancer. The approximately 15 patients were aged about 31 to 76 years, included around ten men and 5 women, and had TNM stage I to III disease. In total, sequencing yielded 125,075,908 productive TCRbeta reads, which works out to an average of about 4 million reads per sample. The study compared bulk TCRbeta repertoires between lung tumor tissue and matched distant non-tumor lung tissue from over 12 lung cancer patients. Over 25 paired specimens, one tumor and one normal lung sample per patient, were profiled by TCRbeta CDR3 sequencing.

What the authors observed across the whole study: TCR diversity was significantly higher in younger patients, and greater tumor TCR diversity was associated with shorter overall survival and shorter disease-free survival. TCR diversity (inverse Simpson) was significantly higher in tumor than in normal lung tissue (around 450 vs 160, P = 0.0075, Mann-Whitney U test). Peripheral blood was not sequenced, so blood TCRbeta repertoires were not examined in the lung cancer patients of the study. The top 100 clones accounted for a significantly larger cumulative portion of the repertoire in normal lung than in tumor tissue. Neither the sequencing platform nor unique molecular identifiers are named or mentioned anywhere in the methods. The cohort had only roughly 16 patients, and the authors noted that larger samples and more detailed clinical data are needed.

A word on this clonotype: Its binding antigen is unknown. The germline gene is not matched at one end of the junction; a read error may be the cause.

The germline V gene provides CDR1 SNHLY and CDR2 FYNNEI. The cysteine opens and the phenylalanine closes a CDR3 of 14 amino acids. Left in the record is the CDR3 DNA by itself, 42 bases read in frame from the first base. RNA was extracted from bulk unsorted tissue and checked for quality with a NanoDrop ND-1000 and an Agilent 2100. Newly diagnosed lung cancer patients without prior chemotherapy who had been admitted for thoracic surgery in China between August and November 2014 were enrolled as donors. Anyone who had undergone radiotherapy or chemotherapy before, or who had another cancer at the same time, was left out of the study. Surgical tissue pieces of about 1-2.3 cm3 were preserved in RNAlater solution and were kept at -80 degrees C until use. The method was multiplex PCR. The sample was run on an Illumina HiSeq 2500. TCRbeta libraries were constructed through three rounds of nested PCR with primers (Table S4) according to protocols adapted from ARM-PCR. Before sequencing, PCR products of 200-500 bp were excised from the gel and purified with the QIAquick gel extraction kit. Regarding the original processing steps: Reads were cleaned with Trimmomatic, merged with FLASH into complete CDR3 sequences, and assigned to V(D)J germline segments with MiTCR. Clonal diversity was calculated as the inverse Simpson's index using VDJtools. A read counted as productive if the sequence was in-frame and lacked a premature stop codon. TCRdb's own reprocessing of the public reads used fastp at Q25 and MiXCR and kept productive beta chains. Every distinct CDR3 protein forms one entry, paired with its most common genes and DNA. These V and J calls originate from TCRdb's pipeline instead of the authors' own analysis. The sample data list around 140,000 distinct CDR3 sequences, and around 61% of these were observed just once. Approximately 18% of the sample belongs to the ten largest clones.

The sequenced sample was lung tumor tissue. This chain is built from TRBV2 and TRBJ1-5, with 10 bases matching TRBD1. This TCR came from a man aged 55-75 years with small cell lung cancer. The bases read TGTGCCAGCAGTTGGGACAGGGGTAATCAGCCCAAGCATTTT. This yields the protein CASSWDRGNQPKHF.